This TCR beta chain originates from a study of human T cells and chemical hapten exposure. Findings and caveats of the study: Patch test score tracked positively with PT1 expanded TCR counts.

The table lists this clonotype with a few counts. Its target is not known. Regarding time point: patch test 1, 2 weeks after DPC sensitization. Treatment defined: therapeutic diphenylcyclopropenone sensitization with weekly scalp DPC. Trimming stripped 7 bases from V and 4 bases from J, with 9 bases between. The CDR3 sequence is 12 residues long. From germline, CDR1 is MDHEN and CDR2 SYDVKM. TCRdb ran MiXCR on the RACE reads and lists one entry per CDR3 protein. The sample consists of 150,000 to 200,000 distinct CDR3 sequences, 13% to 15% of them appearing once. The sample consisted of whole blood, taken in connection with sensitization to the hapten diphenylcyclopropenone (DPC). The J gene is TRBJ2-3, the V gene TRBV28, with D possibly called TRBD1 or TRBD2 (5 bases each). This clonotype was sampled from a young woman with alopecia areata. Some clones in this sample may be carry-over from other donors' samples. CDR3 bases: TGTGCCAGCAACGGGGCATCAGATACGCAGTATTTT. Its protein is CASNGASDTQYF.